A selection of T cell receptor beta chains follows, all from one sample in a study of vaccination and CD4 T cells after COVID-19. These receptors' targets are unknown. TCRdb re-derived calls from the PCR reads in MiXCR, one entry per CDR3 protein. The sample includes just under 10,000 distinct CDR3 sequences, about half of them seen just once. The sequencing sample was made of CD4+ T cells from blood, cultured in vitro. The receptors here all came from a human donor who had recovered from COVID-19. The CDR3 runs from the conserved cysteine through the conserved F or W. D genes are given only for firm matches. The size entry is marked missing in some rows and otherwise reads once, few, many or a size class.

NA TRBJ1-1 NA TRBV30 TGTGCCTGGAGTGTGTCTCGGTCCTCCACTGAAGCTTTCTTT CAWSVSRSSTEAFF
once TRBJ1-5 NA TRBV20-1 TGCAGTGCCCCAAGGGGGATTTGGCAGCCCCAGCATTTT CSAPRGIWQPQHF
NA TRBJ2-1 TRBD1 TRBV7-7 TGTGCCAGCAGCATTGACAGGGCCGAATACAATGAGCAGTTCTTC CASSIDRAEYNEQFF
NA TRBJ1-1 NA TRBV12-3/TRBV12-4 TGTGCCAGCAGCCTTTTCGGTCGTATCGGGGCTTTCTTT CASSLFGRIGAFF
few TRBJ1-2 TRBD1 TRBV20-1 TGCAGTGCTAGCACAGGGGGAAGCTATGGCTACACCTTC CSASTGGSYGYTF
once TRBJ2-3 NA TRBV2 TGTGCCAGCAGGGGCTTCGGTGGTACGCAGTATTTT CASRGFGGTQYF
few TRBJ2-6 TRBD1 TRBV2 TGTGCCAGCAGTCGGGACAGGGGGGCTGGGGCCAACGTCCTGACTTTC CASSRDRGAGANVLTF
NA TRBJ2-7 TRBD1 TRBV2 TGTGCCAGCAGGGGGACAGGGGTCCACGAGCAGTACTTC CASRGTGVHEQYF
NA TRBJ1-1 NA TRBV19 TGTGCCAGCACAAAGCTTCTTGTGAACACTGAAGCTTTCTTT CASTKLLVNTEAFF
NA TRBJ1-6 NA TRBV7-2 TGTGCCAGCAGCTTAGATACTGGACTGATAAATTCACCCCTCCACTTT CASSLDTGLINSPLHF
NA TRBJ1-4 NA TRBV27 TGTGCCAGCAGCCCACAGGGCCCGGGGGAAAAACTGTTTTTT CASSPQGPGEKLFF
NA TRBJ2-7 TRBD2 TRBV7-6 TGTGCCAGCAGCCATCCGGGACTAGCATCCGAGCAGTACTTC CASSHPGLASEQYF
few TRBJ1-1 NA TRBV7-8 TGTGCCAGCAGCAGAGTCTCTGGGGGCGTGAACACTGAAGCTTTCTTT CASSRVSGGVNTEAFF
NA TRBJ2-3 TRBD2 TRBV7-2 TGTGCCAGCAGCAGTCAGCGGGGGAGCACAGATACGCAGTATTTT CASSSQRGSTDTQYF
NA TRBJ2-1 TRBD2 TRBV7-2 TGTGCCAGCAGTCAATTTAGCGGGGGGGCCTTTAATGAGCAGTTCTTC CASSQFSGGAFNEQFF
NA TRBJ2-5 TRBD2 TRBV12-3/TRBV12-4 TGTGCCAGCCGGGGAGGGGAGACCCAGTACTTC CASRGGETQYF
NA TRBJ1-2 NA TRBV30 TGTGCCTGGAGTGTAACGAGGGAAGTATATGGCTACACCTTC CAWSVTREVYGYTF
NA TRBJ2-7 TRBD1 TRBV19 TGTGCCAGTAGTATGGCCGGGACAGGGTTCGTCGGAGGTCCTGAGCAGTACTTC CASSMAGTGFVGGPEQYF
NA TRBJ1-1 NA TRBV6-1 TGTGCCAGCACTCAACCTACGGAGGGGAGTACGGCTTTCTTT CASTQPTEGSTAFF
few TRBJ1-5 TRBD1 TRBV2 TGTGCCAGCAGTGAAATCACAGGGGGGGATCAGCCCCAGCATTTT CASSEITGGDQPQHF
NA TRBJ2-5 TRBD1 TRBV12-3/TRBV12-4 TGTGCCAGCAGCGACCTCACCTGGACAGGGGGACAAGAGACCCAGTACTTC CASSDLTWTGGQETQYF
NA TRBJ2-7 NA TRBV6-2/TRBV6-3 TGTGCCAGCAGTTACCGCGGGCAGGGGTTTATCGCCTACGAGCAGTACTTC CASSYRGQGFIAYEQYF
NA TRBJ1-2 TRBD1 TRBV2 TGTGCCAGCAGTGGGGGGAAGGCAGGGGGTTACTATGGCTACACCTTC CASSGGKAGGYYGYTF
NA TRBJ2-5 NA TRBV7-6 TGTGCCAGCAGCTTAGTCGGGGGCCCGCGGGAGACCCAGTACTTC CASSLVGGPRETQYF
NA TRBJ2-1 NA TRBV7-6 TGTGCCAGCAGCTTAGATCGGCAGAACGATGAGCAGTTCTTC CASSLDRQNDEQFF
few TRBJ1-6 TRBD1 TRBV12-3/TRBV12-4 TGTGCCAGCAGTTTATGGGACAGGGGCAATTCACCCCTCCACTTT CASSLWDRGNSPLHF
NA TRBJ1-2 NA TRBV29-1 TGCAGCGTTCCGAGGGGGGGCGCAGGGTATGGCTACACCTTC CSVPRGGAGYGYTF
few TRBJ1-2 NA TRBV6-1 TGTGCCAGCAGTGAAGCTGGGGGGATAGCCTATGGCTACACCTTC CASSEAGGIAYGYTF
NA TRBJ2-7 TRBD2 TRBV18 TGTGCCAGCTCACCACCGGGACTACTGTACGAGCAGTACTTC CASSPPGLLYEQYF
NA TRBJ2-5 NA TRBV11-3 TGTGCCAGCAGCTTTTGGGGGGTCGAGGAGACCCAGTACTTC CASSFWGVEETQYF
NA TRBJ1-2 TRBD1 TRBV25-1 TGTGCCAGCAGTGAAGGGGACAGGGTTGGCTACACCTTC CASSEGDRVGYTF
NA TRBJ2-5 NA TRBV5-1 TGCGCCAGCAGCTTAACGGGAGAGACCCAGTACTTC CASSLTGETQYF
NA TRBJ2-1 NA TRBV25-1 TGTGCCAGCAGCCGGATTGAGCAGTTCTTC CASSRIEQFF
NA TRBJ1-5 NA TRBV12-3/TRBV12-4 TGTGCCAGCAGTTTCAGGGGCGGCAATCAGCCCCAGCATTTT CASSFRGGNQPQHF
NA TRBJ2-1 NA TRBV30 TGTGCCTGGAGTGGGGGATCGTACAATGAGCAGTTCTTC CAWSGGSYNEQFF
NA TRBJ2-7 NA TRBV7-9 TGTGCCAGCAGCTTAGGGCAGGCCCCCTACGAGCAGTACTTC CASSLGQAPYEQYF
few TRBJ1-2 TRBD1 TRBV19 TGTGCCAGTAGGGGGACAGGGAGAGGGGATGGCTACACCTTC CASRGTGRGDGYTF
few TRBJ1-5 TRBD1 TRBV5-6 TGTGCCAGCAGCTTATTGGGACAGGGTTCTCATCAGCCCCAGCATTTT CASSLLGQGSHQPQHF